Listed below are T cell receptor beta chains from one sample, sequenced in a study of radiotherapy plus CTLA-4 blockade in lung cancer. Sequenced by immunoSEQ multiplex PCR; TCRdb stores in-frame clones only, minus some. The top ten clones hold approximately 8% of a sample with 45,000 to 55,000 clones, 70% to 90% of them seen once. The specimen comprised peripheral blood, sampled from a patient treated with radiotherapy plus ipilimumab. The receptors originated from a human donor with non-small cell lung cancer whose response to radiotherapy plus ipilimumab could not be evaluated. Both conserved end residues are part of each CDR3. The D gene is left open where the match is weak. Only some rows state a clone size, as once, few, many or a class for expanded clones.

d_call	v_call	j_call	clone_size	cdr3_nt	cdr3_aa
NA	TRBV6-7	TRBJ1-5	NA	TGTGCCAGCAGTGGCTTCGATCAGCCCCAGCATTTT	CASSGFDQPQHF
TRBD2	TRBV7-2	TRBJ2-3	NA	TGTGCCAGCAGCTTAGCAGCGGGGGGCCGCACAGATACGCAGTATTTT	CASSLAAGGRTDTQYF
NA	TRBV5-1	TRBJ1-1	NA	TGCGCCAGCAGCGCCTCAGTGAACACTGAAGCTTTCTTT	CASSASVNTEAFF
TRBD2	TRBV7-2	TRBJ2-2	NA	TGTGCCAGCAGCCTATCAATAGCGGGGGGTGGCTCCGGGGAGCTGTTTTTT	CASSLSIAGGGSGELFF
NA	TRBV27	TRBJ2-1	few	TGTGCCAGCAGTCTAATCTCAGCGGTCAGCTCCTACAATGAGCAGTTCTTC	CASSLISAVSSYNEQFF
NA	TRBV6-5	TRBJ1-2	few	TGTGCCAGCAGGGTGGGGGGGTCTGGTGGCTACACCTTC	CASRVGGSGGYTF
TRBD2	TRBV9	TRBJ2-3	NA	TGTGCCAGCAGCGGTGGGGGGGGCACAGATACGCAGTATTTT	CASSGGGGTDTQYF
NA	TRBV4-1	TRBJ1-2	few	TGCGCCAGCAGCCAAGATGGCCTCTACTATGGCTACACCTTC	CASSQDGLYYGYTF
NA	TRBV4-1	TRBJ2-5	few	TGCGCCAGCAGCCAAGAGAGGGGGGGCGGGACCCAGTACTTC	CASSQERGGGTQYF
NA	TRBV14	TRBJ1-1	NA	TGTGCCAGCAGTCGTGGACAGTGGGAAGCTTTCTTT	CASSRGQWEAFF
TRBD1	TRBV5-5	TRBJ2-7	NA	TGTGCCAGCAGCTTGGGGACAGGGTACGAGCAGTACTTC	CASSLGTGYEQYF
NA	TRBV19	TRBJ1-5	NA	TGTGCCAGTAGTATAGAGGCGGCGGCATATCAGCCCCAGCATTTT	CASSIEAAAYQPQHF
TRBD1	TRBV4-3	TRBJ1-3	once	TGCGCCAGCAGCCAAACGGGACAGGGTACCGCCATATATTTT	CASSQTGQGTAIYF
NA	TRBV19	TRBJ2-7	NA	TGTGCCAGTAGTATGGTAGTCGGGTACGAGCAGTACTTC	CASSMVVGYEQYF
NA	TRBV18	TRBJ2-7	NA	TGTGCCAGCTCAAAGGCGGAGCCCTACGAGCAGTACTTC	CASSKAEPYEQYF
NA	TRBV6-1	TRBJ1-2	NA	TGTGCCAGCAGGGGACTGGGGGGCTACACCTTC	CASRGLGGYTF
NA	TRBV29-1	TRBJ2-7	NA	TGCAGCGCCGCCATACAGGGTACGGGCTACGAGCAGTACTTC	CSAAIQGTGYEQYF
TRBD1	TRBV2	TRBJ1-6	few	TGTGCCAGCAGCGACAGGGACTCCTATAATTCACCCCTCCACTTT	CASSDRDSYNSPLHF
NA	TRBV7-8	TRBJ2-1	once	TGTGCCAGCAGCTTAGGTATCCTAGCCTTTAATGAGCAGTTCTTC	CASSLGILAFNEQFF
NA	TRBV7-2	TRBJ1-5	NA	TGTGCCAGCAGCTCCCTATATCAGCCCCAGCATTTT	CASSSLYQPQHF
TRBD2	TRBV11-2	TRBJ2-1	NA	TGTGCCAGCAGCTTAGTTAGCGGGAGATCCTACAATGAGCAGTTCTTC	CASSLVSGRSYNEQFF
TRBD1	TRBV18	TRBJ2-2	once	TGTGCCAGCTCAGGACTACAGGGGGCGATCGGGGAGCTGTTTTTT	CASSGLQGAIGELFF
NA	TRBV7-2	TRBJ2-7	NA	TGTGCCAGCACCAAGGGGCCGGGGGAACACTACGAGCAGTACTTC	CASTKGPGEHYEQYF
TRBD2	TRBV10-1	TRBJ2-1	NA	TGCGCCAGCAGCCAGACTAGCGGGAGCTTCAGTGAGCAGTTCTTC	CASSQTSGSFSEQFF
TRBD1	TRBV5-1	TRBJ1-2	NA	TGCGCCAGCAGCCCGGGCGGGACAGGGGACTATGGCTACACCTTC	CASSPGGTGDYGYTF
TRBD1	TRBV5-1	TRBJ2-7	NA	TGCGCCAGCAGCCTGACAGGGTTGCCCTACGAGCAGTACTTC	CASSLTGLPYEQYF
NA	TRBV5-1	TRBJ1-2	NA	TGCGCCAGCGCCCGCCCCCCAGGGATAACCAACTATGGCTACACCTTC	CASARPPGITNYGYTF
NA	TRBV6-1	TRBJ2-7	NA	TGTGCCAGCAGTCCGCGGGATCCCTCCTACGAGCAGTACTTC	CASSPRDPSYEQYF
TRBD1	TRBV18	TRBJ2-3	NA	TGTGCCAGCTCACGGCGGGACAGGGCAACCACAGATACGCAGTATTTT	CASSRRDRATTDTQYF
TRBD1	TRBV11-2	TRBJ2-2	NA	TGTGCCAGCAGCTTAAGGGGACAGGGAATCGGGGAGCTGTTTTTT	CASSLRGQGIGELFF
NA	TRBV5-1	TRBJ1-3	NA	TGCGCCAGCAGCAGAGACAGTGCTTCTGGAAACACCATATATTTT	CASSRDSASGNTIYF
NA	TRBV7-2	TRBJ2-5	NA	TGTGCCAGCAGCTTAGTAGCTAGCGTCGAGACCCAGTACTTC	CASSLVASVETQYF
NA	TRBV6-5	TRBJ2-3	NA	TGTGCCAGCAGTTACTCGATCGCGGCAGATACGCAGTATTTT	CASSYSIAADTQYF
TRBD1	TRBV7-2	TRBJ2-5	NA	TGTGCCAGCAGCCTGACAGGGGGCAGGGAGACCCAGTACTTC	CASSLTGGRETQYF
TRBD2	TRBV28	TRBJ2-3	NA	TGTGCCAGCAGTTTCTCCTTGCGGGAGGGAACAGATACGCAGTATTTT	CASSFSLREGTDTQYF
NA	TRBV15	TRBJ2-1	NA	TGTGCCACCAGCAGAGATAAGCCCTACAATGAGCAGTTCTTC	CATSRDKPYNEQFF
TRBD1	TRBV9	TRBJ1-2	NA	TGTGCCAGCAGCTCCCGGACAGGGGAGAACTATGGCTACACCTTC	CASSSRTGENYGYTF
NA	TRBV28	TRBJ2-7	NA	TGTGCCAGCAGCGTAGGGGGACGGACCTACGAGCAGTACTTC	CASSVGGRTYEQYF
NA	TRBV11-2	TRBJ1-2	NA	TGTGCCAGCAGAACCACAGGGTTGCGTGGCTACACCTTC	CASRTTGLRGYTF
NA	TRBV5-1	TRBJ1-5	NA	TGCGCCAGCAGCCCCGACAGTAGAAACCAGCCCCAGCATTTT	CASSPDSRNQPQHF